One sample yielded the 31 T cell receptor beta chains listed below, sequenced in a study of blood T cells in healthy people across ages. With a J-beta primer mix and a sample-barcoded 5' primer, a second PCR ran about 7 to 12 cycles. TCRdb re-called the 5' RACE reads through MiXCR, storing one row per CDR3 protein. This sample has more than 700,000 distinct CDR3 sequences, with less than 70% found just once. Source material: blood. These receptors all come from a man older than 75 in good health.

The CDR3: CASSFRGPSTGNIQYF. CDR3 sequence (DNA): TGTGCCAGCAGCTTCCGGGGTCCCTCAACGGGGAACATTCAGTACTTC. The chain employs TRBV7-2 and TRBJ2-4; weak D call: TRBD2 (5 bases). The germline V gene encodes CDR1 SGHTA and CDR2 FQGNSA. Trimming took off 3 bases at V and 7 bases at J, with 19 bases between the two ends. The CDR3 contains 16 residues.

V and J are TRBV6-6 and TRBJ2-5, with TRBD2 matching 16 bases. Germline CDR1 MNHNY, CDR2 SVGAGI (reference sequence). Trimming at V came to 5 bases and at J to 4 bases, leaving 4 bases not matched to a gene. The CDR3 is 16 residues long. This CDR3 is CASSPGTSGRGETQYF. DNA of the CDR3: TGTGCCAGCAGTCCCGGGACTAGCGGGAGGGGAGAGACCCAGTACTTC.

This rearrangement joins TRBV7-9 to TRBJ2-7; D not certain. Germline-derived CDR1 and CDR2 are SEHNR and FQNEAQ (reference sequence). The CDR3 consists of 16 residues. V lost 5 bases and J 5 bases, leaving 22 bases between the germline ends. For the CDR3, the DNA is TGTGCCAGCAGCCCACGAGGCACCAGTGCCTTGGACGAGCAGTACTTC. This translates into CASSPRGTSALDEQYF. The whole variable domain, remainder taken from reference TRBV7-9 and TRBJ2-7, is DTGVSQNPRHKITKRGQNVTFRCDPISEHNRLYWYRQTLGQGPEFLTYFQNEAQLEKSRLLSDRFSAERPKGSFSTLEIQRTEQGDSAMYLCASSPRGTSALDEQYFGPGTRLTVT.

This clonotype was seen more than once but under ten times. Written as DNA, the CDR3 is TGTGCCATCAGTGAGTCGCCGGCTAACTATGGCTACACCTTC. Translated, it gives CAISESPANYGYTF. The chain couples TRBV10-3 to TRBJ1-2; D remains unclear. This CDR3 spans 14 amino acids. The V end lost 0 bases, the J end lost 0 bases, and 5 bases lay between the germline ends. Germline V gene lookup returns CDR1 ENHRY and CDR2 SYGVKD.

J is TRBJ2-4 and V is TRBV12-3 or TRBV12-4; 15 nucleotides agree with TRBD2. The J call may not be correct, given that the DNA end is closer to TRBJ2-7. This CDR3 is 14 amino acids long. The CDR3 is CASTVGLAGGEQYF. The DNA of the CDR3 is TGTGCCAGCACCGTGGGACTAGCGGGAGGCGAGCAGTACTTC.

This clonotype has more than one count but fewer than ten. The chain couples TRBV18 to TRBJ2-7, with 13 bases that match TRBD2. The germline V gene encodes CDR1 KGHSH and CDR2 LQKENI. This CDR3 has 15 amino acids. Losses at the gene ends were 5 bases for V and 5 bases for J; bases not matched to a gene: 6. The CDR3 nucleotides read TGTGCCAGCTCATCATGGACTAGCGGGAGCCACGAGCAGTACTTC. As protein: CASSSWTSGSHEQYF.

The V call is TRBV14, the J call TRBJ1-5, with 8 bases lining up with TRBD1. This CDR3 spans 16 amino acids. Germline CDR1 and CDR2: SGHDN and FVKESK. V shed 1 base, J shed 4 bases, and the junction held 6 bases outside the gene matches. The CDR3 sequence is CASSQGSGQGNQPQHF. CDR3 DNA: TGTGCCAGCAGCCAAGGGTCCGGACAGGGAAATCAGCCCCAGCATTTT.

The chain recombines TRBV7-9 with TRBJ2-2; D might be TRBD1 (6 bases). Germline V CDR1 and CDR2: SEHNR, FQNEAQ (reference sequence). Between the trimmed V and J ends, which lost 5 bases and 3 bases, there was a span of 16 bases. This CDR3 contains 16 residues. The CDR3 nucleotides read TGTGCCAGCAGCCCTGCGACAGGTCCGGACACCGGGGAGCTGTTTTTT. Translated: CASSPATGPDTGELFF.

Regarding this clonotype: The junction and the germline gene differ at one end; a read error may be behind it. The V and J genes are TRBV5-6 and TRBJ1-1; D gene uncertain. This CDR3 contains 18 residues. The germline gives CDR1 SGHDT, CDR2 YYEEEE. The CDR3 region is CASSLVGRTQNLNTEAFF. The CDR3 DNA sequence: TGCGCCAGCAGCTTGGTGGGCAGAACTCAGAACTTGAACACTGAAGCTTTCTTT.

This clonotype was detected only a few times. The CDR3 protein is CASSYRLTGGASYEQYF. CDR3 nucleotides: TGCGCCAGCAGCTACCGCTTGACAGGGGGCGCATCCTACGAGCAGTACTTC. The chain couples TRBV5-1 to TRBJ2-7; 10 bases fit TRBD1. Germline V CDR1 and CDR2: SGHRS, YFSETQ. This CDR3 spans 17 amino acids. Trimming at V came to 3 bases and at J to 1 base, leaving 10 bases not matched to a gene.

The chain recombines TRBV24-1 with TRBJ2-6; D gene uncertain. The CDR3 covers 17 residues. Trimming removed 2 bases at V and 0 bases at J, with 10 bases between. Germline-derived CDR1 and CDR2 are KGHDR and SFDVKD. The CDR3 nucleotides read TGTGCCACCAGTGATTCCGTAGGAGTCTCTGGGGCCAACGTCCTGACTTTC. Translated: CATSDSVGVSGANVLTF.

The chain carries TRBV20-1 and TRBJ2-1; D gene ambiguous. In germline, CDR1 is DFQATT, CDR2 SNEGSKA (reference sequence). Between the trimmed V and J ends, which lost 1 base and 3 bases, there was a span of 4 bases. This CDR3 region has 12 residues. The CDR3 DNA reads TGCAGTGCTAGAGGGGGCTACAATGAGCAGTTCTTC. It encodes CSARGGYNEQFF.

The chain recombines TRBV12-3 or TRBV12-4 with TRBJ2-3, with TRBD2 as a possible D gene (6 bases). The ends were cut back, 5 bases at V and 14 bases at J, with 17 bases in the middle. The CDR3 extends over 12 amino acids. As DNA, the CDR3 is TGTGCCAGCAGTATTAGCGGACTATACGCGTATTTT. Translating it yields CASSISGLYAYF.

The CDR3 coding sequence is TGTGCCAGCAGCCAAGAGATAGGCACCCTCCACTTT. This sequence encodes CASSQEIGTLHF. This chain connects TRBV3-1 to TRBJ1-6; D not certain. Trimming removed 0 bases from V and 14 bases from J, with 8 bases in between. The CDR3 runs 12 residues. The germline gives CDR1 LGHDT, CDR2 YNNKEL (reference sequence).

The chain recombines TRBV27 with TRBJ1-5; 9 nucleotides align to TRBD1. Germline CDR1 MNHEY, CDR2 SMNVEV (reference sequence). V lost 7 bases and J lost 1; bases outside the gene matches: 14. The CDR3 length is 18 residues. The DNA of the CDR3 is TGTGCCAGCAAAATCGCGGGACAGGGCGCTTGGAGCAATCAGCCCCAGCATTTT. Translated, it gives CASKIAGQGAWSNQPQHF.

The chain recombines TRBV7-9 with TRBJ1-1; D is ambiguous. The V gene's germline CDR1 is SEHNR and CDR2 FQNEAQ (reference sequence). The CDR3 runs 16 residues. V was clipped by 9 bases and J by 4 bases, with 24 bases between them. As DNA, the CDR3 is TGTGCCAGGTGGGTCGGTAAGGGTGACGAGGGCACTGAAGCTTTCTTT. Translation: CARWVGKGDEGTEAFF.

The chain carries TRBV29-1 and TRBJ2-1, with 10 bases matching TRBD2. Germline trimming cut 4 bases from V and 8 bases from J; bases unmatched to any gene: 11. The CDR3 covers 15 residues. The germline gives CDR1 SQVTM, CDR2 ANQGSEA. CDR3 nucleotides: TGCAGCGTTGTCCCTTCTAGCGGGAGTCTGGATGAGCAGTTCTTC. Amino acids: CSVVPSSGSLDEQFF.

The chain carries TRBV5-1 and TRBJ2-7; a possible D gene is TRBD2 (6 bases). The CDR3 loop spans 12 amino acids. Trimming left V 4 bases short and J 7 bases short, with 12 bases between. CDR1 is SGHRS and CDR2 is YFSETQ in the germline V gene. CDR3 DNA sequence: TGCGCCAGCAGCGGGGGACTTCGGGAGCAGTACTTC. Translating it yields CASSGGLREQYF.

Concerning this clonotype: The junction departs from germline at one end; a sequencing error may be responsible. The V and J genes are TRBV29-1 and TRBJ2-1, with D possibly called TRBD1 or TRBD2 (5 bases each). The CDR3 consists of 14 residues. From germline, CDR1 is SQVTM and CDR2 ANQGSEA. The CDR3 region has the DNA TGCAGCGTTGTACGGGACCGAGGCTACGATGAGCAGTTCTTC. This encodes CSVVRDRGYDEQFF.

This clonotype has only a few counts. CDR3 nucleotide sequence: TGTGCCAGCAGTGTACAGGGGTCCAAAAACATTCAGTACTTC. Its protein product is CASSVQGSKNIQYF. The chain employs TRBV6-1 and TRBJ2-4; 7 bases match TRBD1. The CDR3 consists of 14 residues. The ends lost 4 bases at V and 2 bases at J; junction bases unmatched: 2. Germline CDR1 and CDR2: MNHNS and SASEGT.

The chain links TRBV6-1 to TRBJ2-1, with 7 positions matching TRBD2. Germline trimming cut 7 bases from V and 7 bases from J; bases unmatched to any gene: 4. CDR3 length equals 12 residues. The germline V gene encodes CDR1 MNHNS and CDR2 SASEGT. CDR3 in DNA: TGTGCCAGCACCGACGGGGGGAATGAGCAGTTCTTC. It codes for CASTDGGNEQFF.

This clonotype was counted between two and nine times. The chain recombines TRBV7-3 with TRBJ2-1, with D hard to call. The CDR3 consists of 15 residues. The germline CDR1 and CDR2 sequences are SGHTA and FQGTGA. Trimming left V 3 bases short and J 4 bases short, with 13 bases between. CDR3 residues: CASSLGHSVYNEQFF. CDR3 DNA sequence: TGTGCCAGCAGCTTGGGCCACTCGGTTTACAATGAGCAGTTCTTC.

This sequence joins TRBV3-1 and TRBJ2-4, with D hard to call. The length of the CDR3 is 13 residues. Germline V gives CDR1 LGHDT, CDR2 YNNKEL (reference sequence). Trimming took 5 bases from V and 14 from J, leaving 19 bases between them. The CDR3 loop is CASSSTPQATKYF. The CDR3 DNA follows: TGTGCCAGCAGCTCCACGCCCCAGGCGACGAAGTACTTC.

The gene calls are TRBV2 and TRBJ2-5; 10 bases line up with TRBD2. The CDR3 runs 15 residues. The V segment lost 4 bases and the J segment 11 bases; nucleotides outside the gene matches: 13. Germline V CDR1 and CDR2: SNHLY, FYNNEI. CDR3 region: CASSVSPSGRGEQYF. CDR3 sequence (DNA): TGTGCCAGCAGTGTTAGTCCTAGCGGGAGAGGGGAGCAGTACTTC.

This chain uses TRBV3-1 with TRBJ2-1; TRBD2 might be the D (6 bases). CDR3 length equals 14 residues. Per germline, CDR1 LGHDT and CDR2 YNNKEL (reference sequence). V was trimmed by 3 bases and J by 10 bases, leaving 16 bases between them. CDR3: CASSQDSSAREQFF. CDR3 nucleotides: TGTGCCAGCAGCCAGGACTCTAGCGCTAGGGAGCAGTTCTTC.

CDR3 nucleotides: TGCAGTGCTACCGACAGGGGGCTCTACAATGAGCAGTACTTC. This translates into CSATDRGLYNEQYF. This sequence joins TRBV20-1 and TRBJ2-5; 10 bases are shared with TRBD1. The CDR3 is made up of 14 amino acids. Germline V lookup: CDR1 DFQATT, CDR2 SNEGSKA (reference sequence). V lost 4 bases, J lost 11 bases, and 13 bases stayed unmatched.

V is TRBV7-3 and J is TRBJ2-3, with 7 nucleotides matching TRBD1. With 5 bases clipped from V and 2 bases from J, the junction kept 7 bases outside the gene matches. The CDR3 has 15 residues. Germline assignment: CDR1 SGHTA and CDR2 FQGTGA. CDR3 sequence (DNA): TGTGCCAGCAGCCGACGGGACAGAGACACAGATACGCAGTATTTT. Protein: CASSRRDRDTDTQYF.

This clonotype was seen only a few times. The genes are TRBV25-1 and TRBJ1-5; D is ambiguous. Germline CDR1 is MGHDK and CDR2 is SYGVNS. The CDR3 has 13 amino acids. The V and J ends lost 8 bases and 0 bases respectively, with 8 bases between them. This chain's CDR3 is CASPHRSNQPQHF. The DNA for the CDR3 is TGTGCCAGCCCACACCGTAGCAATCAGCCCCAGCATTTT.

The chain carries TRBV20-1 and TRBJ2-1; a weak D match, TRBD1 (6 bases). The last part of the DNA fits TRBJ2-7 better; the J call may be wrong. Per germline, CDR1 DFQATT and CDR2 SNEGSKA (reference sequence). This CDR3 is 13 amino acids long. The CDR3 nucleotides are TGCAGTGCTAGGAGGGGGAGTAGCTACGAGCAGTACTTC. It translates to CSARRGSSYEQYF.

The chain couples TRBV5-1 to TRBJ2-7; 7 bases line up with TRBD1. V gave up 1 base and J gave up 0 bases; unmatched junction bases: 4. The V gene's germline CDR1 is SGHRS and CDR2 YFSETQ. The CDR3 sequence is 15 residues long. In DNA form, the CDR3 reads TGCGCCAGCAGCTTGCGCAGGGACAGCTCCTACGAGCAGTACTTC. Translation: CASSLRRDSSYEQYF.

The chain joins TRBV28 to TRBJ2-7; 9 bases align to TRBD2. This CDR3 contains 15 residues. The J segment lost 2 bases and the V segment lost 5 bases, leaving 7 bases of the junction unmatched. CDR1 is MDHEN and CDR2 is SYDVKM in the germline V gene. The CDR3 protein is CASSQISGSPYEQYF. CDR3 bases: TGTGCCAGCAGTCAAATTAGCGGGAGCCCCTACGAGCAGTACTTC.